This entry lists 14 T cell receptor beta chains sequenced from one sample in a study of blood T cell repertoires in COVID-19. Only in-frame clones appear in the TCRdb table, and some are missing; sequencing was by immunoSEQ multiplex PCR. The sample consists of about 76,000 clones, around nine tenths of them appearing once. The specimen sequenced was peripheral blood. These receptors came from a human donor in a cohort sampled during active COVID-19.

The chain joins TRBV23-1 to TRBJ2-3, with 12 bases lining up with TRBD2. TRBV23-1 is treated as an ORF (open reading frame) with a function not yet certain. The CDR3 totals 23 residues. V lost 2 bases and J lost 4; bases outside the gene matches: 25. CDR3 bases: TGCGCCAGCAGTCAACCGGGGGACAGGGGCCCTAGCGGGAGGGCCCATGGCGCAGATACGCAGTATTTT. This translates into CASSQPGDRGPSGRAHGADTQYF.

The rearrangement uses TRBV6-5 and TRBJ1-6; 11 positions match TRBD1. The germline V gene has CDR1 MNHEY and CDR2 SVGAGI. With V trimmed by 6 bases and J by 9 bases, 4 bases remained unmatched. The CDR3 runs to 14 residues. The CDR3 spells CASRRTGGSSPLHF. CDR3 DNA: TGTGCCAGCAGACGGACAGGGGGCAGTTCACCCCTCCACTTT.

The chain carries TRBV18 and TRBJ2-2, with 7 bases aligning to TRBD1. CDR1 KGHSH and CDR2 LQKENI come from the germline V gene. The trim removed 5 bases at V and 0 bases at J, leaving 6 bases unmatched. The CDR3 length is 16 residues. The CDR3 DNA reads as TGTGCCAGCTCAGTCACAGGGGAGTCGAACACCGGGGAGCTGTTTTTT. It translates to CASSVTGESNTGELFF.

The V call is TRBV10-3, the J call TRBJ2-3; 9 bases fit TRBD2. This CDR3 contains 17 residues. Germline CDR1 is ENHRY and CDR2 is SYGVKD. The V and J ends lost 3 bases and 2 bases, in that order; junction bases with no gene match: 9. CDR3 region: CAISDPGLAPTTDTQYF. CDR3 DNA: TGTGCCATCAGTGACCCTGGACTAGCGCCTACCACAGATACGCAGTATTTT.

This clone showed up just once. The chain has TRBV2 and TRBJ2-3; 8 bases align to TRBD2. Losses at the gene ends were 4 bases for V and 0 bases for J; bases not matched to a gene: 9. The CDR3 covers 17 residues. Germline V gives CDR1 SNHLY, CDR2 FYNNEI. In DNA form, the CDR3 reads TGTGCCAGCAGTGGAAGTTCTGGCGGGAGGAGCACAGATACGCAGTATTTT. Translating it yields CASSGSSGGRSTDTQYF.

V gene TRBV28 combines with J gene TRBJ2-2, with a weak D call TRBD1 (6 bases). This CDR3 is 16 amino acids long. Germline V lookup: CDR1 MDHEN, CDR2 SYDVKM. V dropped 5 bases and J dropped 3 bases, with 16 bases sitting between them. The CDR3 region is CASSNHPGQYTGELFF. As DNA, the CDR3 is TGTGCCAGCAGTAATCACCCCGGACAGTACACCGGGGAGCTGTTTTTT.

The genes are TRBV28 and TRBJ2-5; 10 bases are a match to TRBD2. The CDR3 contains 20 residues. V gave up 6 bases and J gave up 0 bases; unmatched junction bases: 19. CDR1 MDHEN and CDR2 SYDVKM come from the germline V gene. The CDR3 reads CASSPRGLASNYVYQETQYF. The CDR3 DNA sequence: TGTGCCAGCAGCCCCCGGGGACTAGCGTCGAACTACGTCTACCAAGAGACCCAGTACTTC.

CDR3 DNA: TGTGCCAGCAGCTTAGAACCCGGCGGTAACACTGAAGCTTTCTTT. Translating it yields CASSLEPGGNTEAFF. The V call is TRBV11-2, the J call TRBJ1-1; D is undetermined. Germline CDR1 is SGHAT and CDR2 is FQNNGV. The germline V and J ends were trimmed by 0 bases and 2 bases, with 10 bases remaining between them. There are 15 residues in the CDR3. Variable domain in full (rest from reference TRBV11-2 and TRBJ1-1): EAGVAQSPRYKIIEKRQSVAFWCNPISGHATLYWYQQILGQGPKLLIQFQNNGVVDDSQLPKDRFSAERLKGVDSTLKIQPAKLEDSAVYLCASSLEPGGNTEAFFGQGTRLTVV.

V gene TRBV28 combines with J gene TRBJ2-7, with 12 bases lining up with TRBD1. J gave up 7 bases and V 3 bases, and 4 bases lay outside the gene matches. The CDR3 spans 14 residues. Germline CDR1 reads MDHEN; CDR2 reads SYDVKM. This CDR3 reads CASSLGQGALEQYF. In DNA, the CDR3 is TGTGCCAGCAGTTTGGGACAGGGGGCCCTTGAGCAGTACTTC. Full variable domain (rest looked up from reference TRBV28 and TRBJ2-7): DVKVTQSSRYLVKRTGEKVFLECVQDMDHENMFWYRQDPGLGLRLIYFSYDVKMKEKGDIPEGYSVSREKKERFSLILESASTNQTSMYLCASSLGQGALEQYFGPGTRLTVT.

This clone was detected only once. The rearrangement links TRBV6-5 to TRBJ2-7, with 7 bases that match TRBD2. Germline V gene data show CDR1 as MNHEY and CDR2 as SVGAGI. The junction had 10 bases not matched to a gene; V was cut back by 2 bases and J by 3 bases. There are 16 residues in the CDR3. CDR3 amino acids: CASSYAKRGSLYEQYF. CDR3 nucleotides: TGTGCCAGCAGTTACGCCAAGCGGGGATCCCTCTACGAGCAGTACTTC.

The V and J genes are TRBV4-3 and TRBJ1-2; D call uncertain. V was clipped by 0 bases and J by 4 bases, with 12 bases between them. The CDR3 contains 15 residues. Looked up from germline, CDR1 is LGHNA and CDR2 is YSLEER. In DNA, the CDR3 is TGCGCCAGCAGCCAAGAACCCGGCAGCGCCTATGGCTACACCTTC. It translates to CASSQEPGSAYGYTF.

CDR3 sequence reads: CASSPPRGQGANEQYF. For the CDR3, the DNA is TGTGCCAGTAGCCCTCCCCGAGGACAGGGGGCCAACGAGCAGTACTTC. The chain joins TRBV19 to TRBJ2-7, with 11 positions matching TRBD1. CDR3 length: 16 residues. Germline V gene lookup returns CDR1 LNHDA and CDR2 SQIVND (reference sequence). J gave up 5 bases and V 6 bases, and 12 bases lay outside the gene matches.

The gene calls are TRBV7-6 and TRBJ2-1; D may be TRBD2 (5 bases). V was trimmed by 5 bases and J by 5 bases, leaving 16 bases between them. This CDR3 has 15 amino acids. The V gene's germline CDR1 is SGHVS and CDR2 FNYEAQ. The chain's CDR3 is CASSAVVDWNNEQFF. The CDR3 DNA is TGTGCCAGCAGCGCGGTCGTGGACTGGAACAATGAGCAGTTCTTC.

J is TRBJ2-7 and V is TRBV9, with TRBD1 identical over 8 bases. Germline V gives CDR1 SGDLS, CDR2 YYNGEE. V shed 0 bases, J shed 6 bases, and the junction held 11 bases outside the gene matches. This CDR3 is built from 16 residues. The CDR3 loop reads CASSVVAGGASREQYF. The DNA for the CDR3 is TGTGCCAGCAGCGTAGTCGCAGGGGGCGCGTCACGCGAGCAGTACTTC.